These 20 T cell receptor beta chains share one sample of origin, sequenced in a study of Ad26.COV2.S vaccination and SARS-CoV-2 variants. Clones were read by immunoSEQ multiplex PCR, and TCRdb kept only the in-frame ones, dropping some. This table has about 680,000 clones, 70% to 90% appearing once. As for treatment: some 20 received Ad26.COV2.S at low or high dose, single or two shots; 5 received placebo; per-sample allocation not given. At day 63 after the first vaccine or placebo injection, samples were drawn. Sample: peripheral blood, taken in a trial of Ad26.COV2.S vaccine versus placebo. The receptor set was obtained from a person aged 18-60 years who received the Ad26.COV2.S COVID-19 vaccine or a placebo.

This chain uses TRBV6-1 with TRBJ2-7; D is uncertain. CDR1 is MNHNS and CDR2 is SASEGT in the germline V gene. The CDR3 has 11 residues. Trimming stripped 1 base from V and 5 bases from J, with 3 bases between. This CDR3 is CASSEGDEQYF. The CDR3 DNA sequence: TGTGCCAGCAGTGAAGGGGACGAGCAGTACTTC.

J is TRBJ2-7 and V is TRBV5-1; perhaps TRBD2 as D (6 bases). Trimming stripped 0 bases from V and 2 bases from J, with 9 bases between. Germline V CDR1 and CDR2: SGHRS, YFSETQ. The CDR3 runs 14 residues. DNA for the CDR3: TGCGCCAGCAGCTTGGGGAGGGCAGCCTACGAGCAGTACTTC. Translated: CASSLGRAAYEQYF.

The V gene is TRBV30, the J gene TRBJ2-5; TRBD1 matches 9 bases. J lost 1 base, V lost 0 bases, and 6 bases had no gene match. CDR1 is GTSNPN, CDR2 SVGIG, per germline (reference sequence). The CDR3 loop spans 16 amino acids. The CDR3 region has the DNA TGTGCCTGGAGTGTAGGGACAGGGCGGTTCCAAGAGACCCAGTACTTC. It yields the protein CAWSVGTGRFQETQYF.

The chain carries TRBV6-5 and TRBJ2-1; no clear D gene. The CDR3 runs to 12 residues. CDR1 and CDR2 from the germline V gene are MNHEY and SVGAGI. V was cut by 8 bases and J by 0 bases, with 5 bases left in between. Here the CDR3 reads CASGSSYNEQFF. CDR3 in DNA: TGTGCCAGCGGGTCCTCCTACAATGAGCAGTTCTTC.

The V call is TRBV5-1, the J call TRBJ1-5; tentative D call: TRBD1 (6 bases). This CDR3 is built from 15 residues. The V gene lost 4 bases and the J gene lost 7 bases, with 18 bases spanning the gap. CDR1 SGHRS and CDR2 YFSETQ come from the germline V gene. The CDR3 nucleotides are TGCGCCAGCAGCCGATCTACAGGGACGGGCCAGCCCCAGCATTTT. Amino acids: CASSRSTGTGQPQHF.

The chain has TRBV10-3 and TRBJ1-5, with a weak D call TRBD1 (6 bases). Trimming cost V 3 bases and J 5 bases, with 17 bases left between them. The CDR3 loop spans 16 amino acids. Germline V lookup: CDR1 ENHRY, CDR2 SYGVKD. In DNA form, the CDR3 reads TGTGCCATCAGTGACTCCAAAGACAGGCCCTATCAGCCCCAGCATTTT. Protein product: CAISDSKDRPYQPQHF.

The chain recombines TRBV6-5 with TRBJ1-3; no clear D gene. Trimming took 0 bases from V and 0 from J, leaving 6 bases between them. The CDR3 totals 15 residues. Per germline, CDR1 MNHEY and CDR2 SVGAGI. The CDR3 is CASSYSEASGNTIYF. The CDR3, as DNA: TGTGCCAGCAGTTACTCCGAGGCCTCTGGAAACACCATATATTTT.

The rearrangement uses TRBV14 and TRBJ2-4; tentatively, D is TRBD1 or TRBD2 (5 bases each). The CDR3 spans 16 residues. Germline CDR1 is SGHDN and CDR2 is FVKESK. V lost 1 base, J lost 0 bases, and 10 bases lay in between. The CDR3 reads CASSQGTGLAKNIQYF. CDR3 in DNA: TGTGCCAGCAGCCAAGGAACGGGGCTAGCCAAAAACATTCAGTACTTC.

V and J are TRBV19 and TRBJ2-7; 10 nucleotides align to TRBD2. CDR3 size: 14 residues. Looked up from germline, CDR1 is LNHDA and CDR2 is SQIVND (reference sequence). Unmatched junction bases numbered 0, after V lost 2 bases and J lost 2 bases. The CDR3 protein is CASSITSGAYEQYF. DNA of the CDR3: TGTGCCAGTAGTATAACTAGCGGGGCCTACGAGCAGTACTTC.

The table lists this clone with a count of one. The CDR3 nucleotides are TGTGCCAGCCCTAGGGCAGGGCCGGGTGAGCAGTTCTTC. Encoded protein: CASPRAGPGEQFF. The chain recombines TRBV12-1 with TRBJ2-1; the table's D call of TRBD1 was not tested on the DNA. TRBV12-1 is termed a pseudogene. The CDR3 totals 13 residues.

The chain employs TRBV25-1 and TRBJ2-7; 8 bases fit TRBD1. The CDR3 is 14 amino acids. V lost 4 bases, J lost 0 bases, and 2 bases stayed unmatched. Germline assignment: CDR1 MGHDK and CDR2 SYGVNS. The CDR3 protein is CASSGTGGSYEQYF. CDR3 DNA: TGTGCCAGCAGTGGAACAGGGGGCTCCTACGAGCAGTACTTC.

The rearrangement uses TRBV7-3 and TRBJ2-7; the D gene is possibly TRBD1 (6 bases). V was cut by 1 base and J by 7 bases, with 14 bases left in between. Looked up from germline, CDR1 is SGHTA and CDR2 is FQGTGA. The CDR3 is made up of 14 amino acids. The CDR3 bases are TGTGCCAGCAGCTTAAGGCCACAGGGTAAGGAGCAGTACTTC. Protein product: CASSLRPQGKEQYF. The full variable domain, its missing parts supplied by reference TRBV7-3 and TRBJ2-7, is GAGVSQTPSNKVTEKGKYVELRCDPISGHTALYWYRQSLGQGPEFLIYFQGTGAADDSGLPNDRFFAVRPEGSVSTLKIQRTERGDSAVYLCASSLRPQGKEQYFGPGTRLTVT.

V is TRBV15 and J is TRBJ2-1, with 8 positions matching TRBD2. This CDR3 contains 17 residues. CDR1 and CDR2 (germline): LNHNV, YYDKDF (reference sequence). Trimming removed 1 base from V and 4 bases from J; junction bases left unmatched: 9. In DNA form, the CDR3 reads TGTGCCACCAGCAGAGTCAATAAGCGGGAGTGGTACAATGAGCAGTTCTTC. Its protein is CATSRVNKREWYNEQFF. Full variable domain (rest looked up from reference TRBV15 and TRBJ2-1): DAMVIQNPRYQVTQFGKPVTLSCSQTLNHNVMYWYQQKSSQAPKLLFHYYDKDFNNEADTPDNFQSRRPNTSFCFLDIRSPGLGDTAMYLCATSRVNKREWYNEQFFGPGTRLTVL.

Details on this clone: Other DNA sequences from this sample encode an identical CDR3 as well. The chain couples TRBV7-2 to TRBJ2-7; D is ambiguous. This CDR3 is 12 amino acids long. Germline assignment: CDR1 SGHTA and CDR2 FQGNSA. V lost 5 bases, J lost 3 bases, and 8 bases lay in between. CDR3 nucleotides: TGTGCCAGCAGCCTCGGAAGCTACGAGCAGTACTTC. Its translation is CASSLGSYEQYF.

Notes on this clone: The sample has other DNA sequences that encode this CDR3 too. CDR3 DNA: TGTGCCAGCAGTTTCCGGGGGAATCAGCCCCAGCATTTT. Residues: CASSFRGNQPQHF. This chain connects TRBV12-3 or TRBV12-4 to TRBJ1-5, with TRBD1 as a possible D gene (5 bases). The V end was cut by 3 bases, the J end by 4 bases, with 7 bases between. There are 13 residues in the CDR3.

This clone has only one observation. The chain links TRBV19 to TRBJ1-1, with a tentative D call TRBD1 (5 bases). The V and J ends lost 3 bases and 2 bases respectively, with 10 bases between them. This CDR3 is 14 amino acids long. Germline lookup yields CDR1 LNHDA and CDR2 SQIVND (reference sequence). CDR3 coding DNA: TGTGCCAGTAGTATTGACCAGGGAAACACTGAAGCTTTCTTT. It codes for CASSIDQGNTEAFF.

The chain is built from TRBV3-1 (or the pseudogene TRBV3-2) and TRBJ1-2; weak D call: TRBD1 (6 bases). Trimming removed 0 bases at V and 3 bases at J, with 11 bases between. CDR3 size: 15 residues. Germline CDR1 LGHDT, CDR2 YNNKEL (reference sequence). CDR3 coding DNA: TGTGCCAGCAGCCAAGAACAGGGCAGTTACTATGGCTACACCTTC. It is translated as CASSQEQGSYYGYTF.

The rearrangement uses TRBV27 and TRBJ2-5; D possibly corresponds to TRBD1 (6 bases). This CDR3 has 13 amino acids. Trimming cost V 6 bases and J 1 base, with 9 bases left between them. Germline V gene lookup returns CDR1 MNHEY and CDR2 SMNVEV (reference sequence). The CDR3 spells CASSRRGQETQYF. The CDR3 nucleotides read TGTGCCAGCAGCCGCAGGGGCCAAGAGACCCAGTACTTC.

The CDR3 region has the DNA TGTGCCACCAAAGGGGAGGAACGCGGGGAGCTGTTTTTT. It specifies CATKGEERGELFF. The chain is built from TRBV24-1 and TRBJ2-2; weak D call: TRBD2 (6 bases). Germline lookup yields CDR1 KGHDR and CDR2 SFDVKD. This CDR3 region has 13 residues. Trimming removed 8 bases at V and 7 bases at J, with 13 bases between.

This clone was counted a few times. This chain connects TRBV5-1 to TRBJ2-3; 9 nucleotides align to TRBD2. The CDR3 contains 17 residues. V shed 3 bases, J shed 3 bases, and the junction held 11 bases outside the gene matches. From germline, CDR1 is SGHRS and CDR2 YFSETQ. CDR3 bases: TGCGCCAGCAGCTCCTTTCCTAGCGGGGTCGGGACAGATACGCAGTATTTT. Protein: CASSSFPSGVGTDTQYF. Looking up the rest from reference TRBV5-1 and TRBJ2-3 gives the full variable domain: KAGVTQTPRYLIKTRGQQVTLSCSPISGHRSVSWYQQTPGQGLQFLFEYFSETQRNKGNFPGRFSGRQFSNSRSEMNVSTLELGDSALYLCASSSFPSGVGTDTQYFGPGTRLTVL.